Following are 14 T cell receptor beta chains from one sample sequenced in a study of CD8 T cells in ankylosing spondylitis. MiXCR, applied by TCRdb to the 5' RACE reads, yields one record per CDR3 protein. The repertoire has about 400,000 distinct CDR3 sequences, approximately 22% of them found once; the top ten carry around 13%. Material: blood, either unsorted or a sorted T cell fraction (not recorded which). The receptor set was obtained from a male donor with ankylosing spondylitis or in good health (not recorded which).

The V and J genes are TRBV15 and TRBJ2-2, with 7 positions matching TRBD1. V was clipped by 3 bases and J by 1 base; unmatched bases: 8. Germline V gene sequence: CDR1 LNHNV, CDR2 YYDKDF (reference sequence). CDR3 length: 17 residues. The CDR3 loop is CATSSLDRTVNTGELFF. DNA of the CDR3: TGTGCCACCAGCAGCTTGGACAGGACGGTGAACACCGGGGAGCTGTTTTTT.

This clonotype showed up just a few times. This chain joins TRBV12-3 or TRBV12-4 and TRBJ2-7; no clear D gene. This CDR3 is 16 amino acids long. Deletions cut 3 bases from V and 0 bases from J, with 15 bases between. The CDR3: CASSFKMSHPSYEQYF. The CDR3 DNA reads as TGTGCCAGCAGTTTTAAAATGAGTCATCCCTCCTACGAGCAGTACTTC.

This clonotype was counted a few times. The gene calls are TRBV4-1 and TRBJ2-5, with TRBD2 matching 8 bases. This CDR3 contains 14 residues. Per the germline V gene, CDR1 is MGHRA and CDR2 is YSYEKL. The V segment lost 0 bases and the J segment 5 bases; nucleotides outside the gene matches: 2. The chain's CDR3 is CASSQDSGVETQYF. CDR3 DNA sequence: TGCGCCAGCAGCCAAGATAGCGGGGTGGAGACCCAGTACTTC.

This clonotype was counted between two and nine times. The rearrangement uses TRBV5-1 and TRBJ2-4; TRBD2 matches 9 bases. CDR3 length: 17 residues. Germline V gene lookup returns CDR1 SGHRS and CDR2 YFSETQ. The trim removed 2 bases at V and 0 bases at J, leaving 6 bases unmatched. The CDR3 loop reads CASSFGSGGLAKNIQYF. The CDR3 coding sequence is TGCGCCAGCAGCTTCGGCAGCGGGGGGTTAGCCAAAAACATTCAGTACTTC.

The chain employs TRBV9 and TRBJ2-1; TRBD2 aligns across 9 bases. CDR3 size: 17 residues. With V trimmed by 3 bases and J by 8 bases, 15 bases remained unmatched. Germline assignment: CDR1 SGDLS and CDR2 YYNGEE. The CDR3 loop is CASSGGGLATISDEQFF. CDR3 DNA sequence: TGTGCCAGCAGCGGTGGGGGACTAGCAACCATCTCGGATGAGCAGTTCTTC.

This clonotype appeared a few times. V and J are TRBV12-3 or TRBV12-4 and TRBJ2-1; possibly TRBD1 for D (6 bases). Trimming pared 2 bases from V and 10 bases from J, leaving 9 bases between. The CDR3 has 12 amino acids. The CDR3 region is CASSLQGIEQFF. In DNA form, the CDR3 reads TGTGCCAGCAGTTTACAGGGGATAGAGCAGTTCTTC.

The chain uses TRBV12-3 or TRBV12-4 and TRBJ2-3; 13 bases align to TRBD2. CDR3 length equals 18 residues. The J segment lost 1 base and the V segment lost 3 bases, leaving 7 bases of the junction unmatched. The CDR3 DNA is TGTGCCAGCAGTTTCCGACTAGCGGGGGGAGGTGGCACAGATACGCAGTATTTT. Amino acids: CASSFRLAGGGGTDTQYF.

This clonotype turned up a few times. The genes are TRBV2 and TRBJ2-1; 7 bases map to TRBD1. Per germline, CDR1 SNHLY and CDR2 FYNNEI. With 3 bases clipped from V and 5 bases from J, the junction kept 7 bases outside the gene matches. The CDR3 is made up of 15 amino acids. CDR3 protein: CASSELTGSDNEQFF. The DNA for the CDR3 is TGTGCCAGCAGTGAGCTGACAGGGAGCGACAATGAGCAGTTCTTC.

This clonotype has a handful of counts. The chain links TRBV20-1 to TRBJ2-1; no firm D call. The germline V gene has CDR1 DFQATT and CDR2 SNEGSKA (reference sequence). Trimming left V 1 base short and J 3 bases short, with 7 bases between. This CDR3 is built from 13 residues. The CDR3 bases are TGCAGTGCTAGAGGAGCCAGCTACAATGAGCAGTTCTTC. This encodes CSARGASYNEQFF.

This chain uses TRBV4-1 with TRBJ2-1; 8 bases line up with TRBD1. In germline, CDR1 is MGHRA, CDR2 YSYEKL. V trimming: 0 bases; J trimming: 5 bases; junction bases outside the gene matches: 6. This CDR3 is 16 amino acids long. As DNA, the CDR3 is TGCGCCAGCAGCCAAGATAGGACAGGGATCAACAATGAGCAGTTCTTC. It yields the protein CASSQDRTGINNEQFF.

This chain uses TRBV30 with TRBJ2-7; the D is unclear. The CDR3 has 12 residues. Trimming removed 1 base from V and 8 bases from J, with 12 bases in between. Germline values: CDR1 GTSNPN, CDR2 SVGIG (reference sequence). CDR3 DNA: TGTGCCTGGAGTGACCCTCCCCCCCAGCAGTACTTC. It specifies CAWSDPPPQQYF.

V and J are TRBV30 and TRBJ1-5, with 7 positions matching TRBD1. The CDR3 extends over 14 amino acids. Germline lookup yields CDR1 GTSNPN and CDR2 SVGIG (reference sequence). Trimming at V came to 3 bases and at J to 5 bases, leaving 7 bases not matched to a gene. CDR3 amino acids: CAWRGAGGHQPQHF. The CDR3 nucleotides read TGTGCCTGGAGAGGGGCAGGGGGGCATCAGCCCCAGCATTTT.

V gene TRBV5-1 combines with J gene TRBJ2-1, with 12 bases identical to TRBD2. The germline V gene encodes CDR1 SGHRS and CDR2 YFSETQ. Trimming removed 1 base from V and 9 bases from J; junction bases left unmatched: 8. This CDR3 is built from 16 residues. CDR3 residues: CASSLMTSGGLVEQFF. CDR3 nucleotides: TGCGCCAGCAGCTTGATGACTAGCGGGGGACTCGTTGAGCAGTTCTTC.

This clonotype was seen a handful of times. The chain employs TRBV12-3 or TRBV12-4 and TRBJ2-7; 7 bases fit TRBD1. After removal of 5 bases from V and 2 bases from J, the junction contained 6 bases not matched to a gene. The CDR3 extends over 14 amino acids. The CDR3 loop reads CASSDREMAYEQYF. The CDR3 DNA is TGTGCCAGCAGTGACAGGGAAATGGCCTACGAGCAGTACTTC.